This T cell receptor (beta chain) comes out of a study of T cells in localized non-small cell lung cancer. Per the germline V gene, CDR1 is GTSNPN and CDR2 is SVGIG (reference sequence). The ends were cut back, 1 base at V and 2 bases at J, with 3 bases in the middle. CDR3 length: 13 residues. Study results and limitations: Analysis by sequencing included only one tumor region, so heterogeneity remains possible. Higher blood T cell density went with longer overall survival.

As concerns this clone: Its antigen is currently unknown.

Here immunoSEQ multiplex PCR was the method, and the copy in TCRdb shows in-frame clones only, minus some. In the table there are tens of thousands of clones, roughly 84% of which are singletons. Sequences were derived from PBMCs, sampled before any cancer treatment. This chain uses TRBV30 with TRBJ2-6, with D uncertain. The receptor was isolated from a woman aged 40-70 years with stage II squamous cell lung carcinoma. CDR3 sequence reads: CAWSGAGANVLTF. Written as DNA, the CDR3 is TGTGCCTGGAGTGGGGCTGGGGCCAACGTCCTGACTTTC.